Shown below are 26 T cell receptor beta chains from a single sample sequenced in a study of T cell responses to AZD1222 COVID-19 vaccine. This table comes from immunoSEQ multiplex PCR, and its TCRdb copy is limited to in-frame clones, with some not included. Here the sample spans 100,000 to 150,000 clones, around 90% being singletons. This specimen consisted of peripheral blood, obtained on day 0 of AZD1222 vaccination. The receptors were sampled from an adult in good health.

The V gene is TRBV29-1, the J gene TRBJ1-2; 7 bases agree with TRBD1. Germline CDR1 is SQVTM and CDR2 is ANQGSEA. This CDR3 is built from 16 residues. Trimming at V came to 0 bases and at J to 4 bases, leaving 11 bases not matched to a gene. CDR3 DNA: TGCAGCGTTGAAGACAGAGGGACAGAGCAGATCTATGGCTACACCTTC. Protein: CSVEDRGTEQIYGYTF.

This chain connects TRBV18 to TRBJ1-1, with TRBD1 as a possible D gene (6 bases). The ends were cut back, 3 bases at V and 1 base at J, with 18 bases in the middle. The length of the CDR3 is 17 residues. The germline gives CDR1 KGHSH, CDR2 LQKENI. Here the CDR3 reads CASSPLRTGIANTEAFF. In nucleotides, the CDR3 is TGTGCCAGCTCACCTCTGCGAACAGGGATAGCGAACACTGAAGCTTTCTTT.

This chain connects TRBV7-9 to TRBJ1-5; weak D call: TRBD1 (5 bases). CDR3 size: 11 residues. Looked up from germline, CDR1 is SEHNR and CDR2 is FQNEAQ (reference sequence). V shed 4 bases and J shed 11 bases, with 9 bases lying between them. The CDR3 protein is CASSSGGTQHF. In DNA form, the CDR3 reads TGTGCCAGCAGCTCGGGGGGGACCCAGCATTTT.

The chain recombines TRBV19 with TRBJ2-3; 7 nucleotides align to TRBD1. The CDR3 loop spans 13 amino acids. The J segment lost 4 bases and the V segment lost 7 bases, leaving 5 bases of the junction unmatched. Germline V CDR1 and CDR2: LNHDA, SQIVND (reference sequence). The CDR3 DNA sequence: TGTGCCAGTACCAGTCAGGGGGCAGATACGCAGTATTTT. It translates to CASTSQGADTQYF.

V usage is TRBV27 and J usage is TRBJ1-2; unclear D gene. There are 11 residues in the CDR3. Per germline, CDR1 MNHEY and CDR2 SMNVEV (reference sequence). The V gene lost 6 bases and the J gene lost 4 bases, with 6 bases spanning the gap. In nucleotides, the CDR3 is TGTGCCAGCAGCACGGGCTATGGCTACACCTTC. Translating gives CASSTGYGYTF.

This chain joins TRBV5-5 and TRBJ1-2; the match to TRBD1 covers 9 bases. The trim removed 4 bases at V and 5 bases at J, leaving 9 bases unmatched. CDR1 and CDR2 from the germline V gene are SGHKS and YYEKEE (reference sequence). This CDR3 comprises 15 residues. CDR3 residues: CASSPNSGTGYGYTF. DNA for the CDR3: TGTGCCAGCAGCCCCAACTCCGGGACAGGGTATGGCTACACCTTC.

The chain carries TRBV6-1 and TRBJ1-3; 9 nucleotides agree with TRBD1. The junction had 2 bases not matched to a gene; V was cut back by 2 bases and J by 0 bases. Germline CDR1 is MNHNS and CDR2 is SASEGT. The CDR3 sequence is 16 residues long. The CDR3 here is CASSEPGQGSGNTIYF. The DNA for the CDR3 is TGTGCCAGCAGTGAACCGGGACAGGGCTCTGGAAACACCATATATTTT.

V and J are TRBV19 and TRBJ1-5; D is unresolved. CDR3 length: 15 amino acids. The V gene lost 7 bases and the J gene lost 3 bases, with 16 bases spanning the gap. The germline gives CDR1 LNHDA, CDR2 SQIVND (reference sequence). In nucleotides, the CDR3 is TGTGCCAGTAATTTGTTTTCTGGAACCAATCAGCCCCAGCATTTT. Protein: CASNLFSGTNQPQHF.

This clone was counted once. The chain is built from TRBV10-3 and TRBJ1-2, with a tentative D call TRBD1 (6 bases). The CDR3 is 14 amino acids. Trimming cost V 4 bases and J 7 bases, with 16 bases left between them. Germline V gene lookup returns CDR1 ENHRY and CDR2 SYGVKD. The CDR3 protein is CAISVGQSLIGYTF. CDR3 DNA sequence: TGTGCCATCAGTGTCGGACAGAGCCTTATTGGCTACACCTTC.

J is TRBJ2-2 and V is TRBV18, with 9 bases aligning to TRBD2. Germline CDR1 and CDR2: KGHSH and LQKENI. V lost 3 bases to trimming and J lost 7 bases; unmatched junction nucleotides: 6. The CDR3 contains 15 residues. CDR3 loop: CASSPLAGAFGELFF. CDR3 DNA: TGTGCCAGCTCACCTTTAGCGGGAGCGTTCGGGGAGCTGTTTTTT.

The chain is built from TRBV19 and TRBJ2-1, with 13 bases identical to TRBD2. The CDR3 contains 17 residues. Germline CDR1 LNHDA, CDR2 SQIVND (reference sequence). The V and J ends lost 5 bases and 5 bases, in that order; junction bases with no gene match: 9. DNA of the CDR3: TGTGCCAGTAGTGAAACTCTGGGGACTAGCGGGGACAATGAGCAGTTCTTC. Translating gives CASSETLGTSGDNEQFF.

The sample holds one count of this clone. The chain uses TRBV6-4 and TRBJ2-1, with D perhaps assigned TRBD1 or TRBD2 (5 bases each). Germline V gene sequence: CDR1 MRHNA, CDR2 SNTAGT. Trimming removed 5 bases from V and 5 bases from J, with 10 bases in between. The CDR3 consists of 13 residues. This CDR3 is CASSRDVHNEQFF. CDR3 nucleotide sequence: TGTGCCAGCAGTAGGGACGTCCACAATGAGCAGTTCTTC.

The chain joins TRBV4-2 to TRBJ1-3, with D unresolved. The CDR3 length is 15 residues. Germline assignment: CDR1 LGHNA and CDR2 YNFKEQ. Trimming removed 4 bases from V and 7 bases from J, with 17 bases in between. This CDR3 reads CASSREKGLGNTIYF. The CDR3 DNA follows: TGTGCCAGCAGCCGCGAGAAAGGGCTGGGGAACACCATATATTTT.

The rearrangement links TRBV12-5 to TRBJ2-1; no clear D gene. V gave up 1 base and J gave up 4 bases, with 2 bases separating them. The CDR3 is 12 amino acids. Germline assignment: CDR1 LGHNT and CDR2 FRNRAP. DNA for the CDR3: TGTGCTAGTGGTTTGGGATACAATGAGCAGTTCTTC. Its translation: CASGLGYNEQFF.

This clone was counted only a few times. The J gene is TRBJ1-3, the V gene TRBV15; possible D gene TRBD1, 5 bases. CDR3 length: 16 amino acids. V dropped 1 base and J dropped 2 bases, with 12 bases sitting between them. The germline V gene has CDR1 LNHNV and CDR2 YYDKDF (reference sequence). The CDR3 loop is CATSRGPGTPGNTIYF. Here the CDR3 DNA reads TGTGCCACCAGCAGAGGGCCCGGGACCCCTGGAAACACCATATATTTT.

The chain joins TRBV6-5 to TRBJ1-2, with TRBD1 matching 11 bases. The CDR3 length is 15 residues. CDR1 MNHEY and CDR2 SVGAGI come from the germline V gene. Trimming removed 5 bases from V and 4 bases from J; junction bases left unmatched: 6. The CDR3 sequence: CASSLGQGAFYGYTF. The CDR3 coding sequence is TGTGCCAGCAGTCTTGGACAGGGGGCCTTCTATGGCTACACCTTC.

This sequence joins TRBV29-1 and TRBJ2-3; possibly TRBD2 for D (6 bases). The germline gives CDR1 SQVTM, CDR2 ANQGSEA. The CDR3 extends over 13 amino acids. V shed 3 bases and J shed 6 bases, with 13 bases lying between them. The CDR3 DNA is TGCAGCGTTGATGCGGGACGGATTGATACGCAGTATTTT. Its translation is CSVDAGRIDTQYF.

CDR3 sequence (DNA): TGCGCCAGCAGCCAAGATAGGGGGAATCAGCCCCAGCATTTT. Its translation is CASSQDRGNQPQHF. The chain carries TRBV4-3 and TRBJ1-5; tentatively, D is TRBD1 (6 bases). The V end lost 0 bases, the J end lost 4 bases, and 7 bases lay between the germline ends. This CDR3 contains 14 residues. Per the germline V gene, CDR1 is LGHNA and CDR2 is YSLEER.

This rearrangement joins TRBV21-1 to TRBJ1-6; TRBD1, the table's D call, was not compared with the DNA. TRBV21-1 corresponds to a pseudogene. This CDR3 has 13 residues. The CDR3 nucleotides are TGTGCCAGCAGCACCTTACAGGGACCACCCCTCCACTTT. It yields the protein CASSTLQGPPLHF.

The V call is TRBV18, the J call TRBJ1-2, with D possibly being TRBD1 (6 bases). The V gene lost 6 bases and the J gene lost 6 bases, with 11 bases spanning the gap. Per the germline V gene, CDR1 is KGHSH and CDR2 is LQKENI. The CDR3 runs 12 residues. DNA for the CDR3: TGTGCCAGCTCCCCAAGGACAGATGGCTACACCTTC. This gives the protein CASSPRTDGYTF.

The gene calls are TRBV28 and TRBJ1-5; weak D call: TRBD1 (5 bases). Per germline, CDR1 MDHEN and CDR2 SYDVKM. Between the trimmed V and J ends, which lost 2 bases and 4 bases, there was a span of 15 bases. The CDR3 is made up of 16 amino acids. In nucleotides, the CDR3 is TGTGCCAGCAGTTTAAAGGGGCGGTTGGGGAATCAGCCCCAGCATTTT. Its protein is CASSLKGRLGNQPQHF.

The gene calls are TRBV28 and TRBJ2-1; 11 bases agree with TRBD2. The CDR3 sequence is 14 residues long. J lost 8 bases, V lost 6 bases, and 6 bases had no gene match. Germline loops: CDR1 MDHEN, CDR2 SYDVKM. CDR3 sequence: CASRPSGRLYEQFF. The CDR3 DNA reads as TGTGCCAGCAGACCTAGCGGGAGGTTGTATGAGCAGTTCTTC.

The gene calls are TRBV7-9 and TRBJ1-3; 8 bases agree with TRBD1. CDR1 and CDR2 from the germline V gene are SEHNR and FQNEAQ (reference sequence). V trimming: 5 bases; J trimming: 4 bases; junction bases outside the gene matches: 10. The length of the CDR3 is 16 residues. This CDR3 is CASSPGQGARGNTIYF. For the CDR3, the DNA is TGTGCCAGCAGCCCGGGCCAGGGGGCTAGAGGAAACACCATATATTTT.

CDR3 region: CASSLDLARGYTF. Here the CDR3 DNA reads TGTGCCAGCAGCTTAGACCTCGCGAGGGGCTACACCTTC. This chain links TRBV11-3 with TRBJ1-2; D remains unclear. Trimming took off 0 bases at V and 8 bases at J, with 10 bases between the two ends. The length of the CDR3 is 13 residues. The V gene's germline CDR1 is SGHNT and CDR2 YENEEA.

The chain is built from TRBV3-1 (or the pseudogene TRBV3-2) and TRBJ1-2; 7 bases agree with TRBD1. The CDR3 has 16 residues. Unmatched junction bases numbered 11, after V lost 0 bases and J lost 7 bases. Germline values: CDR1 LGHDT, CDR2 YNNKEL (reference sequence). CDR3 nucleotide sequence: TGTGCCAGCAGCCAAGAAGGAGGGGGCGCTTACACTGGCTACACCTTC. The encoded protein is CASSQEGGGAYTGYTF.

This clone was seen only once. The V gene is TRBV30, the J gene TRBJ2-7; the D call may be TRBD1 or TRBD2 (5 bases each). V was cut by 5 bases and J by 8 bases, with 22 bases left in between. The CDR3 is 14 residues long. Germline CDR1 is GTSNPN and CDR2 is SVGIG (reference sequence). CDR3 in amino acids: CAWVTGRYDGKQYF. CDR3 nucleotide sequence: TGTGCCTGGGTTACGGGACGCTACGATGGGAAGCAGTACTTC.